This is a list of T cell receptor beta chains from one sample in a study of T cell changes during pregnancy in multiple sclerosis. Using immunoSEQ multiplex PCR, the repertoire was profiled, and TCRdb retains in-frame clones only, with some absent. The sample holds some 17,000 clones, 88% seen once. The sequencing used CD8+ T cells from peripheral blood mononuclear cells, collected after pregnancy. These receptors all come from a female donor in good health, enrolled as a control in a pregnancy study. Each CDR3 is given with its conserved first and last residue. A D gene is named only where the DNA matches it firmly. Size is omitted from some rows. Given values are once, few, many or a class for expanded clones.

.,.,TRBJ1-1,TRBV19,CASSIEGVVAFF,TGTGCCAGTAGTATAGAAGGGGTTGTGGCTTTCTTT
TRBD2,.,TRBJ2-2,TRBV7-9,CASSLGTSENTGELFF,TGTGCCAGCAGCTTAGGTACTAGCGAGAACACCGGGGAGCTGTTTTTT
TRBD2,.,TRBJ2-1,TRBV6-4,CASSERGGSYNEQFF,TGTGCCAGCAGTGAGCGGGGGGGCTCCTACAATGAGCAGTTCTTC
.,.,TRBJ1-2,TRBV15,CATSRTRGTNYGYTF,TGTGCCACCAGCAGGACCCGAGGGACTAACTATGGCTACACCTTC
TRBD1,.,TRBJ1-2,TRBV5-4,CASTYGTANYGYTF,TGTGCCAGCACCTACGGGACAGCCAACTATGGCTACACCTTC
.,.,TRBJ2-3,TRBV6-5,CASSYGKRDTQYF,TGTGCCAGCAGTTACGGGAAGCGGGATACGCAGTATTTT
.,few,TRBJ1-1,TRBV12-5,CASGRPWGTEAFF,TGTGCTAGCGGGAGGCCCTGGGGAACTGAAGCTTTCTTT
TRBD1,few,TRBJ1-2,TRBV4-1,CASSQGAGGIYGYTF,TGCGCCAGCAGCCAAGGGGCAGGGGGCATCTATGGCTACACCTTC
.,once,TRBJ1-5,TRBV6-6,CASSISDYSNQPQHF,TGTGCCAGCAGTATATCGGACTATAGCAATCAGCCCCAGCATTTT
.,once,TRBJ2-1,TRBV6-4,CASSDSKSSANEQFF,TGTGCCAGCAGTGACTCAAAGTCTAGCGCCAATGAGCAGTTCTTC
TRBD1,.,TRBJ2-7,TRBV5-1,CASSVYSGGTYEQYF,TGCGCCAGCAGTGTATATTCAGGGGGAACCTACGAGCAGTACTTC
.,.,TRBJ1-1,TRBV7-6,CASSLGQGLVNTEAFF,TGTGCCAGCAGCTTAGGGCAGGGTTTAGTGAACACTGAAGCTTTCTTT
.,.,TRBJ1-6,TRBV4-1,CASSLRQVEDSPLHF,TGCGCCAGCAGCTTGCGACAGGTTGAGGACTCACCCCTCCACTTT
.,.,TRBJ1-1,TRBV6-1,CASSEGAGYEAFF,TGTGCCAGCAGTGAAGGGGCCGGATATGAAGCTTTCTTT
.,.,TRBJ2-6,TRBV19,CASRWASGANVLTF,TGTGCCAGTAGATGGGCTTCTGGGGCCAACGTCCTGACTTTC
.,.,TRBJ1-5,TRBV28,CASSFMDISNQPQHF,TGTGCCAGCAGTTTCATGGACATTAGCAATCAGCCCCAGCATTTT
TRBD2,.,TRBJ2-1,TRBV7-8,CASTRLAGADEQFF,TGTGCCAGCACGCGACTAGCGGGAGCGGATGAGCAGTTCTTC
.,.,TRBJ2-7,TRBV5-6,CASSYTFGVYEQYF,TGTGCCAGCAGCTATACCTTCGGGGTCTACGAGCAGTACTTC
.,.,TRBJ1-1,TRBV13,CASSLGRRVTEAFF,TGTGCCAGCAGCTTAGGCCGCCGGGTCACTGAAGCTTTCTTT
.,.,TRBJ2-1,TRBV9,CASTGLENEQFF,TGTGCCAGCACCGGGTTGGAAAATGAGCAGTTCTTC
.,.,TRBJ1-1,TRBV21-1,CASSQDGQFMNTEAFF,TGTGCCAGCTCACAAGATGGACAGTTCATGAACACTGAAGCTTTCTTT
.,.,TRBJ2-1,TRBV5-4,CASSLAVANEQFF,TGTGCCAGCAGCTTGGCGGTAGCCAATGAGCAGTTCTTC
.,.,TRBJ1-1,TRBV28,CASSRRQGNTEAFF,TGTGCCAGCAGCCGGAGGCAAGGTAACACTGAAGCTTTCTTT
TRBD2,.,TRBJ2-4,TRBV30,CAWSVLTRRGGAYGAKNIQYF,TGTGCCTGGAGTGTACTCACTAGACGCGGGGGGGCCTATGGTGCCAAAAACATTCAGTACTTC
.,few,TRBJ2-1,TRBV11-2,CASTPGWGEWYNEQFF,TGTGCCAGCACCCCGGGGTGGGGGGAATGGTACAATGAGCAGTTCTTC
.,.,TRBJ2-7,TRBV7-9,CASSLGPGMSYEQYF,TGTGCCAGCAGCTTAGGTCCCGGGATGTCCTACGAGCAGTACTTC
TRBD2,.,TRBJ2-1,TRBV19,CASRETEAGINEQFF,TGTGCCAGTAGAGAAACCGAAGCGGGAATTAATGAGCAGTTCTTC
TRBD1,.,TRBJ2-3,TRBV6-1,CASSETPGQGRDTQYF,TGTGCCAGCAGTGAAACTCCGGGACAGGGAAGAGATACGCAGTATTTT
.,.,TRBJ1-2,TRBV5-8,CASSLDGGSNYGYTF,TGTGCCAGCAGCTTGGACGGGGGGAGTAACTATGGCTACACCTTC
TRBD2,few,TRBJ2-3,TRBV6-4,CASREREDTDTQYF,TGTGCCAGCAGAGAGCGGGAGGACACAGATACGCAGTATTTT
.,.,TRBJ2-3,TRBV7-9,CASSPGTRTQYF,TGTGCCAGCAGCCCCGGGACTCGGACGCAGTATTTT
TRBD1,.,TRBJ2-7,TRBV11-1,CASSPPGGADEQYF,TGTGCCAGCAGCCCCCCAGGGGGCGCGGACGAGCAGTACTTC
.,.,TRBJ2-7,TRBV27,CASSPRTASYEQYF,TGTGCCAGCAGTCCCCGGACAGCCTCCTACGAGCAGTACTTC
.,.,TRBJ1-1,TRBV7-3,CASSPTGGNTEAFF,TGTGCCAGCAGCCCAACCGGGGGTAACACTGAAGCTTTCTTT
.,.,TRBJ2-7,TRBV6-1,CASSEEGTSSWEQYF,TGTGCCAGCAGTGAAGAGGGGACTTCGAGCTGGGAGCAGTACTTC
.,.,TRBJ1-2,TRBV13,CASSLGVGGRLGGGYTF,TGTGCCAGCAGCTTAGGGGTAGGTGGCCGACTCGGCGGGGGCTACACCTTC
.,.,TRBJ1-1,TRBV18,CASSSDSLITGDTEAFF,TGTGCCAGCTCAAGTGACAGCCTCATAACGGGGGACACTGAAGCTTTCTTT
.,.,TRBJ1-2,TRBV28,CASDPGGGSGGYTF,TGTGCCAGCGACCCTGGCGGTGGGAGTGGGGGCTACACCTTC
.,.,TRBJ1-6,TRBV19,CASKDLTGRRSPLHF,TGTGCCAGTAAGGACCTAACAGGGCGTAGATCACCCCTCCACTTT
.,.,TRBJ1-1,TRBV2,CAWGAMNTEAFF,TGTGCCTGGGGAGCAATGAACACTGAAGCTTTCTTT
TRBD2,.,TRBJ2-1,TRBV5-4,CASSLSSGNNEQFF,TGTGCCAGCAGCTTGTCTAGCGGAAACAATGAGCAGTTCTTC
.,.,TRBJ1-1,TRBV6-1,CASSEVWPTEAFF,TGTGCCAGCAGTGAAGTGTGGCCGACTGAAGCTTTCTTT
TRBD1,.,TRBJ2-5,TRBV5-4,CASSLTQGIETQYF,TGTGCCAGCAGCTTGACACAGGGGATAGAGACCCAGTACTTC
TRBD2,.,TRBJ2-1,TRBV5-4,CASSLEIAGVYNEQFF,TGTGCCAGCAGCTTGGAGATAGCGGGCGTGTACAATGAGCAGTTCTTC